Presented here are 21 T cell receptor beta chains from one specimen sequenced in a study of blood T cell repertoires in COVID-19. Sequencing was performed with immunoSEQ multiplex PCR; in TCRdb, only in-frame clones are kept and a portion is missing. This table holds approximately 150,000 clones, roughly 79% found once. The sample taken for sequencing was peripheral blood. These receptors originate from a woman aged 55-69 years with acute or convalescent COVID-19.

This rearrangement joins TRBV19 to TRBJ2-6, with D possibly matching TRBD2 (6 bases). CDR1 LNHDA and CDR2 SQIVND come from the germline V gene (reference sequence). The CDR3 covers 17 residues. V shed 11 bases and J shed 0 bases, with 20 bases lying between them. The CDR3 here is CACSTGSVNSGANVLTF. For the CDR3, the DNA is TGTGCCTGCTCAACCGGGAGCGTAAACTCTGGGGCCAACGTCCTGACTTTC.

The gene calls are TRBV2 and TRBJ2-7; a possible D gene is TRBD2 (6 bases). V shed 8 bases and J shed 6 bases, with 14 bases lying between them. Germline V gives CDR1 SNHLY, CDR2 FYNNEI. This CDR3 has 12 residues. The CDR3 DNA follows: TGTGCCAGCCTTCCGGGAGTGGGCGAGCAGTACTTC. Translating it yields CASLPGVGEQYF.

This clone was detected once. The genes are TRBV7-3 and TRBJ2-5; TRBD2 agrees at 7 bases. Germline loops: CDR1 SGHTA, CDR2 FQGTGA. The CDR3 is 13 amino acids. Losses at the gene ends were 5 bases for V and 5 bases for J; bases not matched to a gene: 5. The CDR3 protein is CASSRGRGETQYF. The CDR3 bases are TGTGCCAGCAGCCGGGGGAGGGGTGAGACCCAGTACTTC.

This chain links TRBV2 with TRBJ1-1; D is possibly TRBD1 (5 bases). V lost 1 base, J lost 0 bases, and 6 bases lay in between. Germline CDR1 SNHLY, CDR2 FYNNEI. The CDR3 totals 14 residues. CDR3 DNA: TGTGCCAGCAGTGAAGAGGGGATGAACACTGAAGCTTTCTTT. Translated: CASSEEGMNTEAFF.

The rearrangement links TRBV28 to TRBJ2-1, with 11 positions matching TRBD2. The CDR3 has 15 residues. Germline assignment: CDR1 MDHEN and CDR2 SYDVKM. Trimming cost V 3 bases and J 15 bases; bases outside gene matches: 13. The CDR3 loop reads CASSLGASGRYPAFF. In DNA form, the CDR3 reads TGTGCCAGCAGTTTGGGGGCTAGCGGGAGGTACCCCGCGTTCTTC.

The rearrangement joins TRBV7-2 to TRBJ2-7; possible D gene TRBD2, 5 bases. This CDR3 spans 17 amino acids. Germline V gene sequence: CDR1 SGHTA, CDR2 FQGNSA. V shed 5 bases and J shed 8 bases, with 28 bases lying between them. The CDR3 reads CASSPAGFSALSTKQYF. CDR3 DNA: TGTGCCAGCAGCCCTGCCGGGTTTAGCGCACTTTCTACCAAGCAGTACTTC.

The chain has TRBV5-1 and TRBJ2-7, with D possibly being TRBD2 (6 bases). V shed 4 bases and J shed 3 bases, with 23 bases lying between them. The CDR3 is made up of 17 amino acids. Germline V gene sequence: CDR1 SGHRS, CDR2 YFSETQ. For the CDR3, the DNA is TGCGCCAGCAGCCCCCTCGGGGGAGCGAGCGGAAACTACGAGCAGTACTTC. It translates to CASSPLGGASGNYEQYF.

This clone was observed a few times. The chain links TRBV7-2 to TRBJ1-1, with 9 bases fitting TRBD1. The junction had 11 bases not matched to a gene; V was cut back by 1 base and J by 11 bases. This CDR3 contains 15 residues. Germline V gives CDR1 SGHTA, CDR2 FQGNSA. As DNA, the CDR3 is TGTGCCAGCAGCTTAGTTGCACAGGGGGCCTTAGGCGCTTTCTTT. Protein product: CASSLVAQGALGAFF.

V gene TRBV29-1 combines with J gene TRBJ1-2; no definite D call. CDR1 is SQVTM, CDR2 ANQGSEA, per germline. Trimming shortened V by 5 bases and J by 5 bases, and 15 bases separated the two germline ends. The CDR3 has 13 amino acids. The CDR3 coding sequence is TGCAGCGTTCCCATACGTAGCGGGTATGGCTACACCTTC. This translates into CSVPIRSGYGYTF.

The chain links TRBV28 to TRBJ2-1, with D perhaps matching TRBD2 (6 bases). The V gene's germline CDR1 is MDHEN and CDR2 SYDVKM. Trimming stripped 5 bases from V and 12 bases from J, with 14 bases between. The CDR3 length is 12 residues. CDR3 protein: CASSPPRGGQFF. In DNA, the CDR3 is TGTGCCAGCAGTCCCCCCCGGGGAGGGCAGTTCTTC. The full variable domain, in which reference TRBV28 and TRBJ2-1 provide the parts outside the CDR3, is DVKVTQSSRYLVKRTGEKVFLECVQDMDHENMFWYRQDPGLGLRLIYFSYDVKMKEKGDIPEGYSVSREKKERFSLILESASTNQTSMYLCASSPPRGGQFFGPGTRLTVL.

This chain joins TRBV4-2 and TRBJ2-2, with TRBD1 matching 9 bases. The CDR3 covers 17 residues. From germline, CDR1 is LGHNA and CDR2 YNFKEQ. The trim removed 2 bases at V and 2 bases at J, leaving 6 bases unmatched. The CDR3 nucleotides are TGTGCCAGCAGCCAATACAGGGGGCAAACAAACACCGGGGAGCTGTTTTTT. It translates to CASSQYRGQTNTGELFF.

This clone was observed a handful of times. The V and J genes are TRBV9 and TRBJ2-1; D uncertain. Per the germline V gene, CDR1 is SGDLS and CDR2 is YYNGEE. V was clipped by 0 bases and J by 8 bases, with 9 bases between them. The CDR3 loop spans 13 amino acids. The CDR3 DNA sequence: TGTGCCAGCAGCGTAGGTTTCAGTGATGAGCAGTTCTTC. Translated, it gives CASSVGFSDEQFF. Complete variable domain (other parts from reference TRBV9 and TRBJ2-1): DSGVTQTPKHLITATGQRVTLRCSPRSGDLSVYWYQQSLDQGLQFLIQYYNGEERAKGNILERFSAQQFPDLHSELNLSSLELGDSALYFCASSVGFSDEQFFGPGTRLTVL.

This chain connects TRBV6-1 to TRBJ2-2; 10 nucleotides line up with TRBD2. Germline loops: CDR1 MNHNS, CDR2 SASEGT. The CDR3 extends over 17 amino acids. Unmatched junction bases numbered 9, after V lost 4 bases and J lost 4 bases. The CDR3 sequence is CASSASSSGSSTGELFF. CDR3 DNA sequence: TGTGCCAGCAGTGCCTCCTCTAGCGGGAGTAGCACCGGGGAGCTGTTTTTT.

The V call is TRBV9, the J call TRBJ2-2; 10 nucleotides agree with TRBD2. Trimming removed 4 bases from V and 1 base from J; junction bases left unmatched: 10. The CDR3 is made up of 18 amino acids. Per germline, CDR1 SGDLS and CDR2 YYNGEE. The CDR3 spells CASSFASLAGENTGELFF. The CDR3 DNA is TGTGCCAGCAGCTTTGCGTCCCTAGCGGGGGAGAACACCGGGGAGCTGTTTTTT.

Points on this clone: This CDR3 is also generated by other DNA sequences in the sample. The rearrangement links TRBV6-5 to TRBJ2-7; TRBD2 agrees at 12 bases. The CDR3 totals 14 residues. Trimming at V came to 6 bases and at J to 2 bases, leaving 2 bases not matched to a gene. Germline V gene data show CDR1 as MNHEY and CDR2 as SVGAGI. The CDR3 sequence: CASRWTSGTYEQYF. DNA of the CDR3: TGTGCCAGCAGATGGACTAGCGGGACCTACGAGCAGTACTTC.

The CDR3 is CASSRSGTGEWGNQPQHF. As DNA, the CDR3 is TGTGCCAGCAGCCGATCGGGGACAGGGGAGTGGGGCAATCAGCCCCAGCATTTT. This sequence joins TRBV28 and TRBJ1-5, with 10 bases lining up with TRBD1. CDR1 MDHEN and CDR2 SYDVKM come from the germline V gene. The V segment lost 6 bases and the J segment 2 bases; nucleotides outside the gene matches: 13. This CDR3 is built from 18 residues.

The chain couples TRBV3-1 (or the pseudogene TRBV3-2) to TRBJ1-1; 9 bases align to TRBD1. CDR1 and CDR2 (germline): LGHDT, YNNKEL (reference sequence). Unmatched junction bases numbered 13, after V lost 4 bases and J lost 1 base. This CDR3 comprises 18 residues. For the CDR3, the DNA is TGTGCCAGCAGCCGCTTTACAGGGGGCGGAAGCCAGAACACTGAAGCTTTCTTT. It is translated as CASSRFTGGGSQNTEAFF.

CDR3 protein: CSARDRATGTF. The DNA for the CDR3 is TGCAGTGCTAGAGATAGAGCCACGGGCACCTTC. The chain uses TRBV20-1 and TRBJ1-2; D remains ambiguous. The CDR3 extends over 11 amino acids. The germline V and J ends were trimmed by 0 bases and 13 bases, with 12 bases remaining between them. Germline V lookup: CDR1 DFQATT, CDR2 SNEGSKA (reference sequence).

This chain connects TRBV4-1 to TRBJ1-1; perhaps TRBD1 as D (6 bases). The CDR3 has 15 residues. V was pared by 3 bases and J by 1 base, with 12 bases between. Germline V gene data show CDR1 as MGHRA and CDR2 as YSYEKL. Here the CDR3 DNA reads TGCGCCAGCAGCCAGGTTGGACAGAAGAACACTGAAGCTTTCTTT. Translated, it gives CASSQVGQKNTEAFF.

The chain combines TRBV24-1 with TRBJ1-3; D ambiguous. The V and J ends lost 7 bases and 4 bases respectively, with 4 bases between them. There are 11 residues in the CDR3. Per the germline V gene, CDR1 is KGHDR and CDR2 is SFDVKD. This CDR3 reads CATSQGNTIYF. The CDR3 bases are TGTGCCACCAGCCAGGGAAACACCATATATTTT.

This clone was seen only once. The CDR3 loop reads CASNELRQANYGYTF. DNA for the CDR3: TGTGCCAGCAACGAGTTACGACAGGCTAACTATGGCTACACCTTC. J is TRBJ1-2 and V is TRBV28, with TRBD1 as a possible D gene (6 bases). The CDR3 runs to 15 residues. Germline CDR1 MDHEN, CDR2 SYDVKM. Trimming removed 7 bases at V and 0 bases at J, with 15 bases between.